This T cell receptor (beta chain) was captured by sequencing in a study of cytomegalovirus exposure and HLA in healthy donors. Study details: Earlier, fewer than 130 million unique TCR beta sequences were recovered from around 190 million T cells by an analysis. The study, taken as a whole, reports: Presence/absence analyses treated sequencing depth as roughly uniform across donors. The dataset shows that most TCR sequences were rare, while some public TCRs occurred in many donors. A highly shared variant cluster was judged a likely technical artifact.

13 Jbeta primers and 60 Vbeta primers were used for the PCR. Repertoires were generated with immunoSEQ multiplex PCR, while TCRdb's copy carries only in-frame clones and drops some. The data contain over 120,000 clones, over 70% of them singletons. As concerns this clone: Antigen unknown.

Germline values: CDR1 MDHEN, CDR2 SYDVKM. The CDR3 consists of 15 residues. V trimming: 1 base; J trimming: 7 bases; junction bases outside the gene matches: 5. The source is a man younger than 40 in good health and CMV-seronegative. The chain couples TRBV28 to TRBJ1-4, with 8 bases lining up with TRBD1. The specimen sequenced was PBMCs. The CDR3 loop is CASSLFGQGGEKLFF. Written as DNA, the CDR3 is TGTGCCAGCAGTTTATTCGGACAGGGAGGTGAAAAACTGTTTTTT.